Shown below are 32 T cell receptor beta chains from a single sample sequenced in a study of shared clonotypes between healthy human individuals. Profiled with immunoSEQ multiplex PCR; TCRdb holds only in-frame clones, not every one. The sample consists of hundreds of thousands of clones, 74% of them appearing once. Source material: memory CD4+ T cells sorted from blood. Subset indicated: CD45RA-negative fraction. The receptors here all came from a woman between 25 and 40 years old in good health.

In DNA, the CDR3 is TGTGCCAGCAGGGATTATACCGGGGAGCTGTTTTTT. Translation gives CASRDYTGELFF. The rearrangement joins TRBV6-5 to TRBJ2-2; D remains ambiguous. The CDR3 contains 12 residues. Germline assignment: CDR1 MNHEY and CDR2 SVGAGI. V shed 6 bases and J shed 5 bases, with 7 bases lying between them.

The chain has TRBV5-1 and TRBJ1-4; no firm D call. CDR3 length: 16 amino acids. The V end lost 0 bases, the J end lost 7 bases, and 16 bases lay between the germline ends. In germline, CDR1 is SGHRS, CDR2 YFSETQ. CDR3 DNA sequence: TGCGCCAGCAGCTTGGCCGTGATAGCGGGAGGTGAAAAACTGTTTTTT. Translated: CASSLAVIAGGEKLFF. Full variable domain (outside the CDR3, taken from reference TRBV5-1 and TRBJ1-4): KAGVTQTPRYLIKTRGQQVTLSCSPISGHRSVSWYQQTPGQGLQFLFEYFSETQRNKGNFPGRFSGRQFSNSRSEMNVSTLELGDSALYLCASSLAVIAGGEKLFFGSGTQLSVL.

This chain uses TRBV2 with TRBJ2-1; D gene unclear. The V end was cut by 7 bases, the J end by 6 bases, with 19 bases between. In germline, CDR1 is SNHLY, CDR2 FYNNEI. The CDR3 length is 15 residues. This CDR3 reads CASTLVGGIPNEQFF. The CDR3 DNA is TGTGCCAGCACCTTAGTAGGCGGCATTCCCAATGAGCAGTTCTTC.

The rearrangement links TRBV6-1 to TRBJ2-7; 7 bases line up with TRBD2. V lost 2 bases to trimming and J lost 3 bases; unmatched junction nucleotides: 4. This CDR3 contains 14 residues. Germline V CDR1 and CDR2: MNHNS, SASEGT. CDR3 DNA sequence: TGTGCCAGCAGTGAAAAGGGCGGGAGCTACGAGCAGTACTTC. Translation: CASSEKGGSYEQYF.

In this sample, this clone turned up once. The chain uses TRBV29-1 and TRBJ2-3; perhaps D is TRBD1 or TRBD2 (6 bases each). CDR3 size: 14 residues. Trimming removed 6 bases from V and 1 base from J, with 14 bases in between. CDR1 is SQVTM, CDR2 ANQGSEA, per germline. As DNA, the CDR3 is TGCAGCGTCCTGCCCGGGGGCGGCACAGATACGCAGTATTTT. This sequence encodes CSVLPGGGTDTQYF.

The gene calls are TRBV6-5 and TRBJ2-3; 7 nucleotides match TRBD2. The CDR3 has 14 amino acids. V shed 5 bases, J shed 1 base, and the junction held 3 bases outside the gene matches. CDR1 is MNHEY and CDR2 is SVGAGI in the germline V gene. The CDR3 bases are TGTGCCAGCAGTCGGGGGGTGGGCACAGATACGCAGTATTTT. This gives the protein CASSRGVGTDTQYF.

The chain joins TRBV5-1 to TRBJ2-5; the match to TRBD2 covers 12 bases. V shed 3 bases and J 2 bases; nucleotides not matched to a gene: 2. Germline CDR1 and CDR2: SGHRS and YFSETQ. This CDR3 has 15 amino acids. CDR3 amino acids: CASSSSGRGQETQYF. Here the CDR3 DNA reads TGCGCCAGCAGCTCTAGCGGGAGGGGTCAAGAGACCCAGTACTTC.

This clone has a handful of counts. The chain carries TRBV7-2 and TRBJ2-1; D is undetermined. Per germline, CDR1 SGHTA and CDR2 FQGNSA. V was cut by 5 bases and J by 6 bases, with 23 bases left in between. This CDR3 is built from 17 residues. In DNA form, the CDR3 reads TGTGCCAGCAGCCTCACAGTTATGACGGATAAATCCAATGAGCAGTTCTTC. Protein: CASSLTVMTDKSNEQFF.

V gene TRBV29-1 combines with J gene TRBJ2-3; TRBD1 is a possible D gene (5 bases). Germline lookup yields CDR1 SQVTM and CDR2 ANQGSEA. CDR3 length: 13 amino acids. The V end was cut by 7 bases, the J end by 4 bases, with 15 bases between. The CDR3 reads CSGGREVADTQYF. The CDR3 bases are TGCAGCGGTGGCAGGGAAGTCGCAGATACGCAGTATTTT.

The CDR3 nucleotides read TGTGCCAGCAGCGAGGAGCTCCTTCCCTACAATGAGCAGTTCTTC. Its translation: CASSEELLPYNEQFF. The chain is built from TRBV9 and TRBJ2-1; D is unclear. The CDR3 extends over 15 amino acids. The germline CDR1 and CDR2 sequences are SGDLS and YYNGEE. V was cut by 3 bases and J by 2 bases, with 12 bases left in between.

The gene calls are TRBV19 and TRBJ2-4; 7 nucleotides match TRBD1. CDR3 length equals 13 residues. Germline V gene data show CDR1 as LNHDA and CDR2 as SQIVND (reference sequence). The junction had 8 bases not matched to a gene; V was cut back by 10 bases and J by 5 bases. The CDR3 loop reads CATRPGQQNIQYF. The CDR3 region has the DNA TGTGCCACTCGGCCGGGACAGCAAAACATTCAGTACTTC.

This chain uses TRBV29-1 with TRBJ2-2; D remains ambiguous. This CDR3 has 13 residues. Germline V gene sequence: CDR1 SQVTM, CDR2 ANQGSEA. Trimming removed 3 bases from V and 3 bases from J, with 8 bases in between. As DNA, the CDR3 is TGCAGCGTTGATGTCAGCCACACCGGGGAGCTGTTTTTT. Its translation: CSVDVSHTGELFF.

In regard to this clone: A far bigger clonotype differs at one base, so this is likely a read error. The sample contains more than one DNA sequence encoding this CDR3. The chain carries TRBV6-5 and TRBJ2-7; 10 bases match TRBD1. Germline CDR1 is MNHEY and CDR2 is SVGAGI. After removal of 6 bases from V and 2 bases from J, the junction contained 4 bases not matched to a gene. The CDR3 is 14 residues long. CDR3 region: CASSRGQGAYEQYF. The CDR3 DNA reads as TGTGCCAGCAGCCGAGGACAGGGGGCCTACGAGCAGTACTTC.

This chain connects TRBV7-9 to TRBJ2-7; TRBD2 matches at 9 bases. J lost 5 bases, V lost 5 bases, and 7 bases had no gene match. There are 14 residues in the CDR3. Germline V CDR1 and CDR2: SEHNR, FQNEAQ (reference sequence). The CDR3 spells CASSPFSGRNEQYF. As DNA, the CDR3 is TGTGCCAGCAGCCCCTTCAGCGGGAGGAACGAGCAGTACTTC.

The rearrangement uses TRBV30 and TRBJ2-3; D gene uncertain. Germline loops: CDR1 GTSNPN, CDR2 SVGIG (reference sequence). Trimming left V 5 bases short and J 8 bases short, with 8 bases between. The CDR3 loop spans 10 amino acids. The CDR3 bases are TGTGCCTGGGCCCCCGGTACGCAGTATTTT. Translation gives CAWAPGTQYF.

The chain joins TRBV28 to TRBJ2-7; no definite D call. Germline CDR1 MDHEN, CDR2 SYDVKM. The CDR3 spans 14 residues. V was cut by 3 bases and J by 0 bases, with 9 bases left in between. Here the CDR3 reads CASSLSSLSYEQYF. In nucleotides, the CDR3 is TGTGCCAGCAGTTTGAGCAGCCTCTCCTACGAGCAGTACTTC.

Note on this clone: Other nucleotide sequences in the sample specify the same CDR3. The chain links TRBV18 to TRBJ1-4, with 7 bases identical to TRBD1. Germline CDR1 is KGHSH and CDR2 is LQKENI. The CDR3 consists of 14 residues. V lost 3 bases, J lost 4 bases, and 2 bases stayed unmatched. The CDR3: CASSPGTVNEKLFF. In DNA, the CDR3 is TGTGCCAGCTCACCCGGGACAGTTAATGAAAAACTGTTTTTT.

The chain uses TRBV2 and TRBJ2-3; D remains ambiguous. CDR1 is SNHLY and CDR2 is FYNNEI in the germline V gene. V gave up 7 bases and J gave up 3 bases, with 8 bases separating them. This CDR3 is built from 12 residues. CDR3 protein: CASNPTTDTQYF. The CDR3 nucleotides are TGTGCCAGCAACCCTACAACAGATACGCAGTATTTT. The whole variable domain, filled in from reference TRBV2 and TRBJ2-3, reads EPEVTQTPSHQVTQMGQEVILRCVPISNHLYFYWYRQILGQKVEFLVSFYNNEISEKSEIFDDQFSVERPDGSNFTLKIRSTKLEDSAMYFCASNPTTDTQYFGPGTRLTVL.

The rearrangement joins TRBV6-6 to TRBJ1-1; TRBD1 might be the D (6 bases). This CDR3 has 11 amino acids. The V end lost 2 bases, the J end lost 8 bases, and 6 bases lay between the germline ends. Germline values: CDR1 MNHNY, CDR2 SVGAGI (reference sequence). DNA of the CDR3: TGTGCCAGCAGTTACCAGGGGGAAGCTTTCTTT. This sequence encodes CASSYQGEAFF.

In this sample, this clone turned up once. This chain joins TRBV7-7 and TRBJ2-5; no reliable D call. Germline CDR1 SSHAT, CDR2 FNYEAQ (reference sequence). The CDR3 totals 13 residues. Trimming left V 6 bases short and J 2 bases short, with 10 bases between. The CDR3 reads CASRPISQETQYF. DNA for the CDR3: TGTGCCAGCAGACCGATCAGTCAAGAGACCCAGTACTTC.

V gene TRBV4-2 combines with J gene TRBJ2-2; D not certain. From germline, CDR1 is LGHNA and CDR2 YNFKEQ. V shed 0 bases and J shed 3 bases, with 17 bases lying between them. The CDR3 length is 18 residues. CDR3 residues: CASSQDLSHWGYTGELFF. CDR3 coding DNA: TGTGCCAGCAGCCAAGATTTGTCGCATTGGGGATACACCGGGGAGCTGTTTTTT.

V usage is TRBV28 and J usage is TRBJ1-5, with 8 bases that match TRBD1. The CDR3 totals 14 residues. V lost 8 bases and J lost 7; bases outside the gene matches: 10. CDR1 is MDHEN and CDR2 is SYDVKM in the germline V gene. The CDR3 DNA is TGTGCCAGCCGACAGCAGGGGGCAGGACAGCCCCAGCATTTT. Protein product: CASRQQGAGQPQHF. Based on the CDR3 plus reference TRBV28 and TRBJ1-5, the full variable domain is DVKVTQSSRYLVKRTGEKVFLECVQDMDHENMFWYRQDPGLGLRLIYFSYDVKMKEKGDIPEGYSVSREKKERFSLILESASTNQTSMYLCASRQQGAGQPQHFGDGTRLSIL.

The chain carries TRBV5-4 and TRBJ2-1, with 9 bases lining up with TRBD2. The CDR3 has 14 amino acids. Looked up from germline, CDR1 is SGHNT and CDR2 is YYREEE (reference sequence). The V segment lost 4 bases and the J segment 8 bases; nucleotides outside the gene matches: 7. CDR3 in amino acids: CASSLGLAVDEQFF. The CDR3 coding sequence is TGTGCCAGCAGCCTGGGACTAGCCGTCGATGAGCAGTTCTTC.

CDR3 sequence reads: CASSLEGYLSTDTQYF. For the CDR3, the DNA is TGCGCCAGCAGCTTGGAGGGATACCTTAGCACAGATACGCAGTATTTT. V usage is TRBV5-1 and J usage is TRBJ2-3; the D is unclear. The germline gives CDR1 SGHRS, CDR2 YFSETQ. The CDR3 has 16 residues. Trimming removed 0 bases at V and 0 bases at J, with 11 bases between.

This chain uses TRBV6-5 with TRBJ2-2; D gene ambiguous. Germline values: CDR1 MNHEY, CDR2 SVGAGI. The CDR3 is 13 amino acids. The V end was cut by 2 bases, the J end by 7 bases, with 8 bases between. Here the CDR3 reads CASSYGGVGELFF. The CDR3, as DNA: TGTGCCAGCAGTTACGGCGGAGTCGGGGAGCTGTTTTTT.

CDR3 amino acids: CASSAGDGNTIYF. The CDR3 DNA follows: TGCGCCAGCAGCGCCGGGGATGGAAACACCATATATTTT. J is TRBJ1-3 and V is TRBV5-1, with D uncertain. The CDR3 contains 13 residues. Deletions cut 4 bases from V and 3 bases from J, with 8 bases between. Looked up from germline, CDR1 is SGHRS and CDR2 is YFSETQ.

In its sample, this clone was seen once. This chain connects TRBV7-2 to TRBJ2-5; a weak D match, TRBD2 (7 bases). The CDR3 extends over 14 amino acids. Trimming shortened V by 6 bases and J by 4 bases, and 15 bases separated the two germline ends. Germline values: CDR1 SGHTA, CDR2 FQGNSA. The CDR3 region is CASRHREGVETQYF. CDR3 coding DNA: TGTGCCAGCAGACACAGGGAGGGGGTAGAGACCCAGTACTTC.

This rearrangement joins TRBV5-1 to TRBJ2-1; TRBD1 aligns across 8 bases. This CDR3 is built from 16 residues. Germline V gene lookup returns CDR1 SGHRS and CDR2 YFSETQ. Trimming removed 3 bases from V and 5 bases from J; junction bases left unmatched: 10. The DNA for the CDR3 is TGCGCCAGCAGCTGGATGGGACAGGAGATAAACAATGAGCAGTTCTTC. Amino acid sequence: CASSWMGQEINNEQFF.

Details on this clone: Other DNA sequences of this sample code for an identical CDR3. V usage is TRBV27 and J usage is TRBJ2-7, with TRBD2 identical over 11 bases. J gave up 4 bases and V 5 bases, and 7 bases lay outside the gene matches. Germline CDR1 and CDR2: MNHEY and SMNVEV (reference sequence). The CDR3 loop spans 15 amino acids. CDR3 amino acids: CASSPLAGGSYEQYF. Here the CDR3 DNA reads TGTGCCAGCAGTCCGCTAGCGGGAGGTTCATACGAGCAGTACTTC.

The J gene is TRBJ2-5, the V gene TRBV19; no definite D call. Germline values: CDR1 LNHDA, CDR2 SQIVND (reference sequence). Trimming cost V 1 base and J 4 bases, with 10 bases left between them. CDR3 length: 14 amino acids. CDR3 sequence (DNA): TGTGCCAGTAGTATAGGCCCAGGAGCAGAGACCCAGTACTTC. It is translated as CASSIGPGAETQYF.

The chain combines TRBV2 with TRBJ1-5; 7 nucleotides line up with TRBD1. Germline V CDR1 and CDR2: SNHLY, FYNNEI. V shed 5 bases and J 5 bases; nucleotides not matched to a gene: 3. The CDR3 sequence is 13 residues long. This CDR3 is CASSRDSYQPQHF. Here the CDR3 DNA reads TGTGCCAGCAGTCGGGACAGTTATCAGCCCCAGCATTTT.

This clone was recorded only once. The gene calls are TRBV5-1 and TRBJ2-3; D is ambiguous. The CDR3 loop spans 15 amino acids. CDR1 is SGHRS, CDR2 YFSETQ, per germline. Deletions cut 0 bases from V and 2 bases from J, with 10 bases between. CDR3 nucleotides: TGCGCCAGCAGCTTGGAAGGATACAACACAGATACGCAGTATTTT. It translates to CASSLEGYNTDTQYF.